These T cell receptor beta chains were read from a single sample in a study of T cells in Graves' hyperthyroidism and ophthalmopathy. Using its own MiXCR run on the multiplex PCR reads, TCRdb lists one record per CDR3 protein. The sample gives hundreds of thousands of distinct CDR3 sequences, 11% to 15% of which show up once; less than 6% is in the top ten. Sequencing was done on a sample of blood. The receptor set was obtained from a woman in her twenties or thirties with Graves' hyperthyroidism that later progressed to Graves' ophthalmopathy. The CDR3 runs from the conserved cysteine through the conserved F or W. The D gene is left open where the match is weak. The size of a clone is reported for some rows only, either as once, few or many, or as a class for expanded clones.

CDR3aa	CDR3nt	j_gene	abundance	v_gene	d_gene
CSADTGEVAKNIQYF	TGCAGTGCCGACACGGGAGAGGTAGCCAAAAACATTCAGTACTTC	TRBJ2-4	many	TRBV20-1	NA
CATLGGAGETQYF	TGTGCCACCCTTGGGGGGGCAGGGGAGACCCAGTACTTC	TRBJ2-5	many	TRBV24-1	NA
CASSHQTSGTYEQYF	TGTGCCAGCAGCCACCAGACTAGCGGGACCTACGAGCAGTACTTC	TRBJ2-7	many	TRBV11-3	TRBD2
CASSQVAGWGTGELFF	TGCGCCAGCAGCCAGGTAGCGGGATGGGGAACCGGGGAGCTGTTTTTT	TRBJ2-2	NA	TRBV4-1	TRBD2
CASSFRGTGQPQHF	TGTGCCAGCAGTTTCCGGGGAACGGGCCAGCCCCAGCATTTT	TRBJ1-5	few	TRBV27	NA
CSVEDRIGGDYGYTF	TGCAGCGTTGAAGATCGTATCGGAGGGGACTATGGCTACACCTTC	TRBJ1-2	many	TRBV29-1	NA
CASSLADMTWGNQPQHF	TGTGCCAGCAGCTTAGCCGATATGACTTGGGGCAATCAGCCCCAGCATTTT	TRBJ1-5	many	TRBV7-2	NA
CASSSVGLARTTGELFF	TGTGCCAGCAGCTCCGTGGGACTAGCCAGGACCACCGGGGAGCTGTTTTTT	TRBJ2-2	few	TRBV12-3/TRBV12-4	TRBD2
CASSLDLRLAHYNEQFF	TGTGCCAGCAGCTTAGATTTAAGACTAGCGCACTACAATGAGCAGTTCTTC	TRBJ2-1	many	TRBV11-3	TRBD2
CASRGIGQGFTGYTF	TGCGCCAGCAGGGGAATAGGACAGGGTTTTACTGGCTACACCTTC	TRBJ1-2	many	TRBV5-1	TRBD1
CSARAPERGGEQYF	TGCAGTGCTAGAGCCCCGGAGAGGGGAGGCGAGCAGTACTTC	TRBJ2-7	many	TRBV20-1	NA
CASTMGQGNQPQHF	TGTGCCAGCACCATGGGACAGGGCAATCAGCCCCAGCATTTT	TRBJ1-5	many	TRBV2	TRBD1
CASGLAGPNEQFF	TGTGCCAGCGGACTAGCGGGCCCTAATGAGCAGTTCTTC	TRBJ2-1	many	TRBV6-2/TRBV6-3	TRBD2
CSASTENIQYF	TGCAGCGCCAGTACTGAAAACATTCAGTACTTC	TRBJ2-4	NA	TRBV29-1	NA
CASSMGPAGGYKNIQYF	TGTGCCAGTAGTATGGGCCCAGCGGGAGGATACAAAAACATTCAGTACTTC	TRBJ2-4	many	TRBV19	TRBD2
CSARGDSDGYTF	TGCAGTGCTAGAGGAGACAGCGATGGCTACACCTTC	TRBJ1-2	many	TRBV20-1	NA
CASSVAGGTQYF	TGTGCCAGCAGCGTAGCCGGAGGGACGCAGTATTTT	TRBJ2-3	many	TRBV9	NA
CASRGTGGYTF	TGTGCCAGCAGGGGGACAGGTGGCTACACCTTC	TRBJ1-2	many	TRBV2	TRBD1
CSAKPTGAHTEAFF	TGCAGTGCTAAGCCGACAGGGGCGCACACTGAAGCTTTCTTT	TRBJ1-1	many	TRBV20-1	TRBD1
CASSFEAFF	TGTGCCAGCAGTTTTGAAGCTTTCTTT	TRBJ1-1	many	TRBV12-3/TRBV12-4	NA
CASNRASGSYEQYF	TGTGCCAGCAACAGAGCTAGCGGGAGTTACGAGCAGTACTTC	TRBJ2-7	many	TRBV2	TRBD2
CASSINRGVNTEAFF	TGTGCCAGTAGTATAAATCGGGGCGTGAACACTGAAGCTTTCTTT	TRBJ1-1	many	TRBV19	NA
CASSPHPGGNEQFF	TGTGCCAGCAGCCCCCACCCGGGGGGGAATGAGCAGTTCTTC	TRBJ2-1	many	TRBV3-1	TRBD2
CASSYSYNQPQHF	TGTGCCAGCAGTTACTCCTACAATCAGCCCCAGCATTTT	TRBJ1-5	many	TRBV6-5	NA
CAWNRDSNQPQHF	TGTGCCTGGAATCGGGACAGTAATCAGCCCCAGCATTTT	TRBJ1-5	NA	TRBV30	TRBD1
CASSLDGTDTQYF	TGTGCCAGCAGCTTAGATGGCACAGATACGCAGTATTTT	TRBJ2-3	many	TRBV5-1	NA
CASNSRGTTSPYEQYF	TGTGCCAGCAATTCTCGGGGGACGACATCGCCCTACGAGCAGTACTTC	TRBJ2-7	NA	TRBV12-3/TRBV12-4	NA
CASGDPGEKLFF	TGTGCCAGCGGTGATCCTGGGGAGAAACTGTTTTTT	TRBJ1-4	few	TRBV6-1	NA
CASALQFLGQPQHF	TGTGCTAGTGCCCTCCAATTCCTGGGTCAGCCCCAGCATTTT	TRBJ1-5	few	TRBV12-5	NA
CASSQGLSMSSYNSPLHF	TGTGCCAGCAGCCAGGGACTCTCCATGAGCTCCTATAATTCACCCCTCCACTTT	TRBJ1-6	few	TRBV14	NA
CASSQPTGSYGYTF	TGTGCCAGCAGCCAGCCGACAGGGTCCTATGGCTACACCTTC	TRBJ1-2	many	TRBV4-2	TRBD1
CASSQGAGLDEQYF	TGTGCCAGCAGCCAGGGGGCAGGGCTGGACGAGCAGTACTTC	TRBJ2-7	many	TRBV14	NA
CSAASGTTEYF	TGCAGTGCTGCCTCCGGGACCACCGAGTACTTC	TRBJ2-5	many	TRBV20-1	NA
CASSLIGQGDYGYTF	TGTGCCAGCAGCTTGATTGGACAGGGGGACTATGGCTACACCTTC	TRBJ1-2	NA	TRBV7-9	TRBD1
CSASTSGVTYEQYF	TGCAGTGCGTCAACTAGCGGGGTTACCTACGAGCAGTACTTC	TRBJ2-7	NA	TRBV20-1	TRBD2
CASSLARSREQYF	TGTGCCAGCAGCTTAGCTAGGTCAAGGGAGCAGTACTTC	TRBJ2-7	many	TRBV11-3	NA